The count of the clone carrying this T cell receptor (beta chain) is one. Germline lookup yields CDR1 MDHEN and CDR2 SYDVKM. Trimming left V 2 bases short and J 1 base short, with 14 bases between. This CDR3 is built from 16 residues. The data are from a study of shared clonotypes between healthy human individuals. Terminally differentiated effector memory CD45RA+ cells were excluded from the naive CD8 cells, which were CD45RO-negative and positively selected for CCR7. Produced via immunoSEQ multiplex PCR; TCRdb's table is partial and in-frame only. The sample consists of about 2.1 million clones, about 93% of them appearing once.

The sample taken for sequencing was naive CD8+ T cells from PBMCs. The genes are TRBV28 and TRBJ1-2; D is uncertain. The receptor was derived from a man between 18 and 29 years old in good health. Some clones in this sample may be carry-over from other donors' samples. As DNA, the CDR3 is TGTGCCAGCAGTTTACTATCCAGAGCTCGTAACTATGGCTACACCTTC. Residues: CASSLLSRARNYGYTF.